This record concerns one TCR beta chain sequence. This clonotype was counted many times. Its antigen is not yet known. No base quality values were provided; no much bigger clone lies one nucleotide off. The sample was run on an Illumina HiSeq 2500. TCR beta libraries were prepared by quantitative 5'-RACE with molecular barcodes. Per the source publication's procedure: A new computational method, built on a probabilistic model of VDJ rearrangement, was used to identify disease-linked TCR variants. Using fastp trimming at Q25 and MiXCR clonotype assembly, TCRdb reanalyzed the public sequencing data and kept in-frame beta chains. Rows with a matching CDR3 protein are joined into one entry that keeps the most common DNA and genes. These V and J calls rely on TCRdb rather than the paper's analysis. The sample table shows 50,000 to 65,000 distinct CDR3 sequences, and roughly 7.3% are seen once. In total, the top ten clones hold about 8.9% of the sample.

The CDR3 spans 14 residues, from the cysteine through the phenylalanine. The retained sequence is limited to the CDR3, 42 bases, with the frame set at the first base. The germline V and J ends show losses of 0 bases and 6 bases respectively, and no gene match explains 5 bases of the junction. For CDR1 and CDR2, the germline V gene lists SGHRS and YFSETQ. This sample stems from a study of CD8 T cells in ankylosing spondylitis (TCRdb year 2017). General notes on the study: The study set out to find disease-linked TCR variants by profiling T cell receptor beta repertoires in ankylosing spondylitis patients and healthy donors. Peripheral blood was sampled, and synovial fluid was additionally collected from ankylosing spondylitis patients. The full study cohort comprised around 23 ankylosing spondylitis patients and 110 or so healthy donors.

Summary of the overall study and its limitations: The disease-linked clones were reported as significantly enriched in matched synovial fluid samples from ankylosing spondylitis patients. Some of the motif variants had been reported before in the synovial fluid and blood of reactive arthritis patients, a finding that suggests common disease-initiation mechanisms. In peripheral blood, the disease-linked clones were found at relatively low frequencies and had a CD8+ phenotype. A TCR beta motif of several highly homologous amino acid variants appeared characteristic of blood from ankylosing spondylitis patients.

Here the chain combines TRBV5-1 and TRBJ1-1; 7 central nucleotides agree with TRBD1. The specimen was blood, either unsorted or a sorted T cell fraction (not recorded which). This clonotype originated in a female donor with ankylosing spondylitis or in good health (not recorded which). The DNA reads as follows: TGCGCCAGCAGCTTGGAGGGACAGAAGGCTGAAGCTTTCTTT. It translates as CASSLEGQKAEAFF.